The 31 T cell receptor beta chains presented below share a single source sample, sequenced in a study of OX40 agonist ivuxolimab in advanced cancers. Clones were read by immunoSEQ multiplex PCR, and TCRdb kept only the in-frame ones, dropping some. The sample lists 66,000 or so clones, roughly 85% occurring once. This specimen was CD4+ or CD8+ T cells sorted from blood, taken in a trial of the OX40 agonist ivuxolimab. All receptors come from an adult with an advanced solid tumor such as melanoma, head and neck, liver or kidney cancer.

The J gene is TRBJ2-1, the V gene TRBV9; D remains unclear. The V gene's germline CDR1 is SGDLS and CDR2 YYNGEE. Trimming removed 0 bases from V and 4 bases from J, with 11 bases in between. This CDR3 contains 15 residues. CDR3 sequence: CASSVEQADYNEQFF. In nucleotides, the CDR3 is TGTGCCAGCAGCGTAGAGCAGGCGGATTACAATGAGCAGTTCTTC.

The chain couples TRBV7-2 to TRBJ2-2; 7 bases align to TRBD1. CDR1 and CDR2 from the germline V gene are SGHTA and FQGNSA. This CDR3 is 16 amino acids long. V was pared by 1 base and J by 4 bases, with 6 bases of the junction left unmatched. CDR3 sequence: CASSLVSGGPTGELFF. In DNA, the CDR3 is TGTGCCAGCAGCTTAGTTTCAGGGGGACCCACCGGGGAGCTGTTTTTT.

The V gene is TRBV20-1, the J gene TRBJ1-5; no reliable D call. CDR3 size: 11 residues. From germline, CDR1 is DFQATT and CDR2 SNEGSKA (reference sequence). The V and J ends lost 6 bases and 7 bases respectively, with 10 bases between them. In DNA, the CDR3 is TGCAGTGCCGCGGCCGGGCAGCCCCAGCATTTT. It codes for CSAAAGQPQHF.

This CDR3 is CASTFRDRGYEQYF. CDR3 coding DNA: TGTGCCAGCACCTTCCGGGACAGGGGTTACGAGCAGTACTTC. The V gene is TRBV7-8, the J gene TRBJ2-7; 10 bases map to TRBD1. The J segment lost 4 bases and the V segment lost 7 bases, leaving 7 bases of the junction unmatched. Germline CDR1 is SGHVS and CDR2 is FQNEAQ. The CDR3 is 14 amino acids.

V usage is TRBV29-1 and J usage is TRBJ2-7, with 7 bases lining up with TRBD2. This CDR3 region has 14 residues. The ends lost 5 bases at V and 2 bases at J; junction bases unmatched: 9. Germline loops: CDR1 SQVTM, CDR2 ANQGSEA. CDR3 sequence (DNA): TGCAGCGTTAGGACTACCGGGACTACCTACGAGCAGTACTTC. Translation gives CSVRTTGTTYEQYF.

This chain uses TRBV5-1 with TRBJ1-1, with D uncertain. Germline values: CDR1 SGHRS, CDR2 YFSETQ. V dropped 4 bases and J dropped 2 bases, with 15 bases sitting between them. CDR3 length: 15 residues. The CDR3 DNA reads TGCGCCAGCAGCCCCTGGGCCCGCTTAAACACTGAAGCTTTCTTT. As protein: CASSPWARLNTEAFF. The variable domain in full, with the rest retrieved from reference TRBV5-1 and TRBJ1-1, is KAGVTQTPRYLIKTRGQQVTLSCSPISGHRSVSWYQQTPGQGLQFLFEYFSETQRNKGNFPGRFSGRQFSNSRSEMNVSTLELGDSALYLCASSPWARLNTEAFFGQGTRLTVV.

This chain connects TRBV6-1 to TRBJ1-3; D is unclear. The V gene's germline CDR1 is MNHNS and CDR2 SASEGT. This CDR3 has 14 amino acids. V dropped 6 bases and J dropped 0 bases, with 9 bases sitting between them. The DNA for the CDR3 is TGTGCCAGCAGACCTACCCTCTCTGGAAACACCATATATTTT. Residues: CASRPTLSGNTIYF.

On this clone itself: This may arise from a read error, as a much more abundant clone is one base away. V and J are TRBV5-1 and TRBJ2-3; tentative D call: TRBD1 (6 bases). In germline, CDR1 is SGHRS, CDR2 YFSETQ. With 0 bases removed from V and 2 bases from J, the gap between germline ends came to 7 bases. The CDR3 sequence is 14 residues long. The CDR3 coding sequence is TGCGCCAGCAGCTTGGACAGGGCCACAGATACGCAGTATTTT. Translating gives CASSLDRATDTQYF.

Turning to this clone: At one of its ends the junction is not consistent with the germline gene, which may arise from a read error. This chain connects TRBV4-1 to TRBJ2-1; tentative D call: TRBD2 (6 bases). There are 11 residues in the CDR3. CDR1 is MGHRA and CDR2 is YSYEKL in the germline V gene. For the CDR3, the DNA is TGTGCCAGCAGGAGGGCTAATGAGCAGTTCTTC. Its protein product is CASRRANEQFF.

A remark on this clone: Other DNA sequences in the same sample also yield this CDR3. The chain is built from TRBV28 and TRBJ2-1; TRBD2 matches 7 bases. Germline assignment: CDR1 MDHEN and CDR2 SYDVKM. With V trimmed by 6 bases and J by 2 bases, 4 bases remained unmatched. The CDR3 is 14 amino acids. The CDR3, as DNA: TGTGCCAGCAGCCCCGGGGGGACCTACAATGAGCAGTTCTTC. Translated, it gives CASSPGGTYNEQFF.

This clone was seen just once. V gene TRBV30 combines with J gene TRBJ1-2; D is possibly TRBD1 (5 bases). Germline V gene lookup returns CDR1 GTSNPN and CDR2 SVGIG (reference sequence). The V end was cut by 6 bases, the J end by 4 bases, with 18 bases between. CDR3 length: 14 amino acids. CDR3 amino acids: CACRQTSAGYGYTF. The CDR3 coding sequence is TGTGCCTGCCGACAGACAAGCGCTGGCTATGGCTACACCTTC.

This clone was observed a handful of times. This chain connects TRBV18 to TRBJ1-3, with D unresolved. Germline V CDR1 and CDR2: KGHSH, LQKENI. V dropped 4 bases and J dropped 2 bases, with 6 bases sitting between them. The CDR3 length is 13 residues. This CDR3 is CASSQDTGNTIYF. The DNA for the CDR3 is TGTGCCAGCTCACAGGATACTGGAAACACCATATATTTT.

The chain couples TRBV28 to TRBJ1-2, with D tentatively TRBD1 (5 bases). Trimming removed 7 bases from V and 6 bases from J, with 15 bases in between. This CDR3 comprises 13 residues. The germline V gene encodes CDR1 MDHEN and CDR2 SYDVKM. The CDR3 nucleotides read TGTGCCAGCACCAACAGGCGGGAGGATGGCTACACCTTC. Its protein is CASTNRREDGYTF.

The chain combines TRBV7-2 with TRBJ2-1; 11 positions match TRBD2. The CDR3 totals 14 residues. V dropped 4 bases and J dropped 4; count of bases not matched to a gene: 0. CDR1 SGHTA and CDR2 FQGNSA come from the germline V gene. CDR3 DNA: TGTGCCAGCAGCTCTAGCGGGGGGTACAATGAGCAGTTCTTC. It specifies CASSSSGGYNEQFF. Filled out from reference TRBV7-2 and TRBJ2-1, the complete variable domain reads GAGVSQSPSNKVTEKGKDVELRCDPISGHTALYWYRQSLGQGLEFLIYFQGNSAPDKSGLPSDRFSAERTGGSVSTLTIQRTQQEDSAVYLCASSSSGGYNEQFFGPGTRLTVL.

The J gene is TRBJ2-5, the V gene TRBV6-5; no clear D. CDR3 length: 12 amino acids. Trimming pared 3 bases from V and 5 bases from J, leaving 7 bases between. Per germline, CDR1 MNHEY and CDR2 SVGAGI. The CDR3 sequence is CASSYGFETQYF. CDR3 nucleotide sequence: TGTGCCAGCAGTTATGGTTTTGAGACCCAGTACTTC.

This sequence joins TRBV19 and TRBJ2-2; possibly TRBD2 for D (6 bases). Germline V gene data show CDR1 as LNHDA and CDR2 as SQIVND (reference sequence). This CDR3 is 15 amino acids long. The V end lost 3 bases, the J end lost 5 bases, and 13 bases lay between the germline ends. The CDR3 loop reads CASSIAPGRTGELFF. Written as DNA, the CDR3 is TGTGCCAGTAGTATCGCCCCAGGGAGGACCGGGGAGCTGTTTTTT.

This chain links TRBV7-9 with TRBJ1-3, with TRBD1 as a possible D gene (6 bases). The CDR3 is made up of 13 amino acids. Trimming left V 2 bases short and J 8 bases short, with 10 bases between. The V gene's germline CDR1 is SEHNR and CDR2 FQNEAQ (reference sequence). CDR3 sequence: CASSLWGADTIYF. In nucleotides, the CDR3 is TGTGCCAGCAGCTTATGGGGGGCTGACACCATATATTTT.

J is TRBJ2-5 and V is TRBV9; TRBD1 matches at 9 bases. Germline V CDR1 and CDR2: SGDLS, YYNGEE. The J segment lost 5 bases and the V segment lost 1 base, leaving 9 bases of the junction unmatched. The CDR3 is made up of 16 amino acids. The CDR3, as DNA: TGTGCCAGCAGCGTACGACAGGGGGTCCAAGGCGAGACCCAGTACTTC. This encodes CASSVRQGVQGETQYF.

This chain connects TRBV6-1 to TRBJ2-7, with TRBD1 identical over 10 bases. This CDR3 region has 13 residues. Germline CDR1 reads MNHNS; CDR2 reads SASEGT. V dropped 11 bases and J dropped 6; count of bases not matched to a gene: 10. For the CDR3, the DNA is TGTGCCGGGACCCGACAGGGGGCTGGCGAGCAGTACTTC. This gives the protein CAGTRQGAGEQYF.

This clone appeared once. Here the CDR3 reads CASSPPPAFVSANEKLFF. The CDR3 DNA follows: TGTGCCAGCAGCCCTCCCCCGGCATTTGTATCGGCTAATGAAAAACTGTTTTTT. The genes are TRBV5-6 and TRBJ1-4; D gene ambiguous. From germline, CDR1 is SGHDT and CDR2 YYEEEE. Trimming shortened V by 4 bases and J by 3 bases, and 22 bases separated the two germline ends. The length of the CDR3 is 18 residues.

V is TRBV19 and J is TRBJ1-4, with D possibly matching TRBD1 (6 bases). Germline loops: CDR1 LNHDA, CDR2 SQIVND (reference sequence). Trimming shortened V by 2 bases and J by 12 bases, and 22 bases separated the two germline ends. The CDR3 spans 16 residues. The CDR3 bases are TGTGCCAGTAGTATAACTTCGGGGGCCTATACTCTAGAACTGTTTTTT. Amino acids: CASSITSGAYTLELFF.

CDR3 in DNA: TGTGCCAGCAGCCCACAGGGATCCTCCTACAATGAGCAGTTCTTC. Its translation is CASSPQGSSYNEQFF. The chain recombines TRBV11-3 with TRBJ2-1; tentatively, D is TRBD1 (6 bases). The V gene lost 5 bases and the J gene lost 0 bases, with 11 bases spanning the gap. CDR1 is SGHNT and CDR2 is YENEEA in the germline V gene. The CDR3 loop spans 15 amino acids.

Details on this clone: The same CDR3 arises from other DNA sequences in this sample as well. V is TRBV19 and J is TRBJ2-7, with 8 bases aligning to TRBD1. Germline CDR1 reads LNHDA; CDR2 reads SQIVND (reference sequence). The ends lost 5 bases at V and 3 bases at J; junction bases unmatched: 6. The CDR3 sequence is 14 residues long. CDR3 loop: CASSPRTGNYEQYF. In nucleotides, the CDR3 is TGTGCCAGTAGTCCTAGGACAGGGAACTACGAGCAGTACTTC. Drawing the rest from reference TRBV19 and TRBJ2-7, the complete variable domain is DGGITQSPKYLFRKEGQNVTLSCEQNLNHDAMYWYRQDPGQGLRLIYYSQIVNDFQKGDIAEGYSVSREKKESFPLTVTSAQKNPTAFYLCASSPRTGNYEQYFGPGTRLTVT.

This sequence joins TRBV5-4 and TRBJ1-1; the D is unclear. V lost 0 bases to trimming and J lost 1 base, with 10 bases between them. Germline assignment: CDR1 SGHNT and CDR2 YYREEE (reference sequence). The CDR3 sequence is 15 residues long. This CDR3 reads CASSLAFGQNTEAFF. The CDR3 DNA is TGTGCCAGCAGCTTGGCTTTCGGGCAGAACACTGAAGCTTTCTTT.

The rearrangement uses TRBV5-1 and TRBJ2-3; D not certain. In germline, CDR1 is SGHRS, CDR2 YFSETQ. This CDR3 is built from 12 residues. The V gene lost 2 bases and the J gene lost 0 bases, with 1 base spanning the gap. The CDR3 DNA follows: TGCGCCAGCAGCTTTAGCACAGATACGCAGTATTTT. Protein sequence: CASSFSTDTQYF.

This chain joins TRBV7-2 and TRBJ2-7; D not certain. The CDR3 runs 13 residues. V shed 4 bases and J shed 3 bases, with 10 bases lying between them. The germline V gene has CDR1 SGHTA and CDR2 FQGNSA. In DNA form, the CDR3 reads TGTGCCAGCAGCTCTCCAATTGTCTACGAGCAGTACTTC. This sequence encodes CASSSPIVYEQYF.

The rearrangement uses TRBV6-5 and TRBJ2-1; 9 bases align to TRBD2. V lost 6 bases to trimming and J lost 4 bases; unmatched junction nucleotides: 7. The CDR3 is made up of 15 amino acids. Germline CDR1 reads MNHEY; CDR2 reads SVGAGI. This chain's CDR3 is CASSNGRGGYNEQFF. DNA for the CDR3: TGTGCCAGCAGCAATGGGCGGGGGGGGTACAATGAGCAGTTCTTC.

This chain joins TRBV28 and TRBJ1-1, with TRBD1 as a possible D gene (6 bases). The CDR3 has 15 residues. Germline V gene lookup returns CDR1 MDHEN and CDR2 SYDVKM. V dropped 7 bases and J dropped 1 base, with 16 bases sitting between them. CDR3 DNA sequence: TGTGCCAGCAATCGGGGGGCGGCCGGGAACACTGAAGCTTTCTTT. The encoded protein is CASNRGAAGNTEAFF.

This clone was counted only a few times. This rearrangement joins TRBV27 to TRBJ1-1; D gene uncertain. The germline V and J ends were trimmed by 9 bases and 8 bases, with 10 bases remaining between them. Germline V gives CDR1 MNHEY, CDR2 SMNVEV (reference sequence). CDR3 size: 10 residues. The CDR3 DNA reads TGTGCCAGACCCAGTAGAGAAGCTTTCTTT. Protein: CARPSREAFF.

The chain has TRBV5-1 and TRBJ1-1; 7 bases align to TRBD1. Germline assignment: CDR1 SGHRS and CDR2 YFSETQ. V dropped 4 bases and J dropped 4; count of bases not matched to a gene: 10. The CDR3 has 15 amino acids. CDR3 coding DNA: TGCGCCAGCAGCCCCCAGGGGGTGGTCGGCACTGAAGCTTTCTTT. This translates into CASSPQGVVGTEAFF.

The V and J genes are TRBV5-6 and TRBJ1-2; D is unresolved. V lost 0 bases and J 6 bases, leaving 3 bases between the germline ends. The CDR3 loop spans 11 amino acids. CDR1 and CDR2 (germline): SGHDT, YYEEEE. The CDR3 here is CASSLAHGYTF. CDR3 bases: TGTGCCAGCAGCTTGGCACATGGCTACACCTTC.